The entry below gives a single T cell receptor (beta chain) sequence along with its context. Germline V gives CDR1 SNHLY, CDR2 FYNNEI. The CDR3 is 14 amino acids. Trimming removed 11 bases at V and 2 bases at J, with 15 bases between. Clinical history as reported by participants underpinned cohort assignment. The repertoire was sequenced with immunoSEQ multiplex PCR; TCRdb's copy has only in-frame clones and lacks some. The sample includes fewer than 350,000 clones, about 91% of them seen just once. The sample originates from a study of blood T cell repertoires in COVID-19. The clonotype originates from a man aged 35 to 55 who had been exposed to COVID-19. The V gene is TRBV2, the J gene TRBJ1-4, with a tentative D call TRBD1 (6 bases). Source material: PBMCs or T cells enriched from blood (not recorded which). CDR3 coding DNA: TGTGCCGGACAGCAGGGTTTGACTAATGAAAAACTGTTTTTT. Translating gives CAGQQGLTNEKLFF.